This T cell receptor beta chain was obtained from a study of cytomegalovirus exposure and HLA in healthy donors. For the study at large: The roughly 700 first-cohort repertoires shared a platform with the approximately 120 validation repertoires, as reported in a later analysis.

To note about this clone: What it binds is not known.

The method was immunoSEQ multiplex PCR; TCRdb's version includes in-frame clones alone and lacks a portion of them. The table lists tens of thousands of clones, just under 95% of them singletons. V lost 5 bases and J lost 0; bases outside the gene matches: 7. Germline V gene lookup returns CDR1 SGHTA and CDR2 FQGNSA. This CDR3 contains 15 residues. Findings and caveats of the study: The TCR clusters that emerged in the first cohort tended, a later analysis found, to co-occur in the roughly 130 validation repertoires. Reportedly, cytomegalovirus status was diagnosed with high sensitivity and specificity.

Sequenced input: PBMCs. This receptor was taken from a woman between 18 and 29 years old in good health and CMV-seropositive. The rearrangement uses TRBV7-2 and TRBJ2-7, with TRBD2 identical over 7 bases. CDR3 sequence reads: CASSRFAGDSYEQYF. CDR3 sequence (DNA): TGTGCCAGCAGCAGGTTCGCGGGAGACTCCTACGAGCAGTACTTC.